These 26 T cell receptor beta chains share one sample of origin, sequenced in a study of control samples from healthy donors and cancer patients. Assay used: immunoSEQ multiplex PCR; TCRdb lists only in-frame clones, some missing. The sample records about 12,000 clones, approximately 94% being singletons. The sample was PBMCs. All receptors derive from a man between 65 and 85 years old with head and neck cancer.

The chain combines TRBV5-4 with TRBJ1-1, with D unclear. The germline V gene encodes CDR1 SGHNT and CDR2 YYREEE (reference sequence). The CDR3 loop spans 14 amino acids. The V and J ends lost 0 bases and 3 bases respectively, with 9 bases between them. The CDR3 DNA reads TGTGCCAGCAGCTTGGGGACGTGGGACACTGAAGCTTTCTTT. Its translation: CASSLGTWDTEAFF.

This chain links TRBV5-1 with TRBJ1-2; D remains unclear. Germline CDR1 and CDR2: SGHRS and YFSETQ. The CDR3 is 11 amino acids. V gave up 4 bases and J gave up 3 bases, with 4 bases separating them. This chain's CDR3 is CASSADYGYTF. The DNA of the CDR3 is TGCGCCAGCAGCGCGGACTATGGCTACACCTTC.

This rearrangement joins TRBV15 to TRBJ1-5, with a possible D match to TRBD1 (6 bases). CDR3 length equals 15 residues. The V gene's germline CDR1 is LNHNV and CDR2 YYDKDF (reference sequence). V was shortened by 0 bases and J by 4 bases, with 10 bases between the two germline ends. The CDR3, as DNA: TGTGCCACCAGCAGAGATACGGGGGCAAATCAGCCCCAGCATTTT. Amino acid sequence: CATSRDTGANQPQHF.

This chain links TRBV5-4 with TRBJ2-7, with TRBD1 matching 10 bases. The germline V gene encodes CDR1 SGHNT and CDR2 YYREEE (reference sequence). The CDR3 is 17 residues long. Trimming cost V 4 bases and J 6 bases; bases outside gene matches: 16. The CDR3 sequence is CASSPKPTGGMTREQYF. For the CDR3, the DNA is TGTGCCAGCAGCCCGAAGCCGACAGGGGGCATGACTCGCGAGCAGTACTTC. Drawing the rest from reference TRBV5-4 and TRBJ2-7, the complete variable domain is ETGVTQSPTHLIKTRGQQVTLRCSSQSGHNTVSWYQQALGQGPQFIFQYYREEENGRGNFPPRFSGLQFPNYSSELNVNALELDDSALYLCASSPKPTGGMTREQYFGPGTRLTVT.

The gene calls are TRBV19 and TRBJ2-1; no definite D call. Deletions cut 9 bases from V and 0 bases from J, with 12 bases between. Germline V gene sequence: CDR1 LNHDA, CDR2 SQIVND (reference sequence). The CDR3 covers 14 residues. The CDR3 protein is CASSGLSSYNEQFF. The CDR3 nucleotides are TGTGCCAGCTCGGGCCTTAGCTCCTACAATGAGCAGTTCTTC.

The rearrangement uses TRBV12-3 or TRBV12-4 and TRBJ2-1; 9 positions match TRBD1. The trim removed 6 bases at V and 4 bases at J, leaving 1 base unmatched. The CDR3 loop spans 13 amino acids. The CDR3 nucleotides read TGTGCCAGCAGCGGACAGGGGTACAATGAGCAGTTCTTC. This codes for CASSGQGYNEQFF.

The chain has TRBV10-3 and TRBJ2-7, with D hard to call. CDR3 size: 14 residues. V gave up 2 bases and J gave up 2 bases, with 10 bases separating them. Per the germline V gene, CDR1 is ENHRY and CDR2 is SYGVKD. CDR3 sequence reads: CAISEKSGPYEQYF. The CDR3 coding sequence is TGTGCCATCAGTGAGAAGTCAGGTCCCTACGAGCAGTACTTC.

This clone was found once. The chain employs TRBV3-1 (or the pseudogene TRBV3-2) and TRBJ1-1; D might be TRBD1 (5 bases). The V end was cut by 6 bases, the J end by 0 bases, with 8 bases between. The germline gives CDR1 LGHDT, CDR2 YNNKEL (reference sequence). CDR3 length: 13 residues. In nucleotides, the CDR3 is TGTGCCAGCAGGTTGACAGTGAACACTGAAGCTTTCTTT. Residues: CASRLTVNTEAFF.

V and J are TRBV7-8 and TRBJ2-7, with D uncertain. V shed 5 bases and J shed 4 bases, with 24 bases lying between them. The CDR3 loop spans 17 amino acids. Looked up from germline, CDR1 is SGHVS and CDR2 is FQNEAQ. The CDR3 region is CASSPEAALVTRYEQYF. CDR3 bases: TGTGCCAGCAGCCCCGAGGCAGCATTAGTAACGCGGTACGAGCAGTACTTC.

The V call is TRBV24-1, the J call TRBJ2-7, with 12 bases identical to TRBD2. V was pared by 8 bases and J by 1 base, with 8 bases of the junction left unmatched. This CDR3 spans 16 amino acids. Germline V CDR1 and CDR2: KGHDR, SFDVKD. The CDR3 here is CATKRGLAGQSYEQYF. CDR3 DNA sequence: TGTGCCACCAAAAGAGGACTAGCGGGGCAATCCTACGAGCAGTACTTC.

This chain links TRBV18 with TRBJ1-1, with 9 bases lining up with TRBD1. V trimming: 6 bases; J trimming: 2 bases; junction bases outside the gene matches: 7. Germline CDR1 and CDR2: KGHSH and LQKENI. The length of the CDR3 is 15 residues. In nucleotides, the CDR3 is TGTGCCAGCTCCCTAGGACAGGGGTATAACACTGAAGCTTTCTTT. Its translation is CASSLGQGYNTEAFF.

The gene calls are TRBV5-1 and TRBJ1-2; D uncertain. CDR1 and CDR2 (germline): SGHRS, YFSETQ. The CDR3 totals 14 residues. Trimming took off 0 bases at V and 3 bases at J, with 9 bases between the two ends. The CDR3 region is CASSLDAEDYGYTF. The CDR3, as DNA: TGCGCCAGCAGCTTGGATGCAGAAGACTATGGCTACACCTTC.

This chain links TRBV14 with TRBJ2-1; a weak D match, TRBD2 (9 bases). This CDR3 is built from 20 residues. Germline CDR1 SGHDN, CDR2 FVKESK. V dropped 4 bases and J dropped 7 bases, with 32 bases sitting between them. In DNA form, the CDR3 reads TGTGCCAGCAGCCGCCTCCGGGACAGGAGGGGCGGGAGGGCCGGGAATGAGCAGTTCTTC. Its translation: CASSRLRDRRGGRAGNEQFF.

The rearrangement joins TRBV11-2 to TRBJ1-1; D gene unclear. The CDR3 consists of 14 residues. Trimming shortened V by 6 bases and J by 1 base, and 12 bases separated the two germline ends. Germline CDR1 and CDR2: SGHAT and FQNNGV. The DNA for the CDR3 is TGTGCCAGCAGATTACAGCCTGAGAACACTGAAGCTTTCTTT. Its protein product is CASRLQPENTEAFF. Variable domain in full (rest from reference TRBV11-2 and TRBJ1-1): EAGVAQSPRYKIIEKRQSVAFWCNPISGHATLYWYQQILGQGPKLLIQFQNNGVVDDSQLPKDRFSAERLKGVDSTLKIQPAKLEDSAVYLCASRLQPENTEAFFGQGTRLTVV.

V usage is TRBV6-5 and J usage is TRBJ1-6; no reliable D call. There are 14 residues in the CDR3. The V end lost 7 bases, the J end lost 2 bases, and 9 bases lay between the germline ends. Per the germline V gene, CDR1 is MNHEY and CDR2 is SVGAGI. The CDR3 nucleotides are TGTGCCAGCACAGGAGACCCCTATAATTCACCCCTCCACTTT. Translation gives CASTGDPYNSPLHF.

V and J are TRBV7-2 and TRBJ2-5; D gene uncertain. Germline values: CDR1 SGHTA, CDR2 FQGNSA. The germline V and J ends were trimmed by 1 base and 0 bases, with 3 bases remaining between them. The CDR3 extends over 13 amino acids. CDR3 sequence: CASSLVNQETQYF. The CDR3 bases are TGTGCCAGCAGCTTAGTCAACCAAGAGACCCAGTACTTC.

The genes are TRBV18 and TRBJ1-1; D not resolved. The CDR3 runs to 13 residues. Trimming stripped 6 bases from V and 2 bases from J, with 10 bases between. Germline CDR1 and CDR2: KGHSH and LQKENI. The CDR3 DNA reads as TGTGCCAGCTCGCCCCAGGAAAACACTGAAGCTTTCTTT. It is translated as CASSPQENTEAFF. The full variable domain, completed using reference TRBV18 and TRBJ1-1, is NAGVMQNPRHLVRRRGQEARLRCSPMKGHSHVYWYRQLPEEGLKFMVYLQKENIIDESGMPKERFSAEFPKEGPSILRIQQVVRGDSAAYFCASSPQENTEAFFGQGTRLTVV.

The chain employs TRBV23-1 and TRBJ1-5; 8 nucleotides match TRBD1. TRBV23-1 qualifies as an ORF whose function is uncertain. V lost 0 bases to trimming and J lost 6 bases; unmatched junction nucleotides: 7. The CDR3 is 16 amino acids. For the CDR3, the DNA is TGCGCCAGCAGTCAATCCGCCAGGGGGCAAGGTCAGCCCCAGCATTTT. Amino acids: CASSQSARGQGQPQHF.

This chain joins TRBV12-5 and TRBJ2-7, with D perhaps TRBD2 (5 bases). Germline CDR1 LGHNT, CDR2 FRNRAP. This CDR3 region has 15 residues. Trimming pared 4 bases from V and 3 bases from J, leaving 16 bases between. The CDR3 region has the DNA TGTGCTAGTGGTTCCCCAACGGGGATGATCTACGAGCAGTACTTC. It encodes CASGSPTGMIYEQYF.

The chain employs TRBV19 and TRBJ1-6; D is unresolved. There are 15 residues in the CDR3. The germline V and J ends were trimmed by 4 bases and 5 bases, with 12 bases remaining between them. Looked up from germline, CDR1 is LNHDA and CDR2 is SQIVND (reference sequence). CDR3 loop: CASSTGLSDNSPLHF. The CDR3 nucleotides are TGTGCCAGTAGTACAGGCCTGAGCGATAATTCACCCCTCCACTTT.

The chain is built from TRBV7-9 and TRBJ2-1; 11 bases align to TRBD2. The CDR3 consists of 19 residues. Germline-derived CDR1 and CDR2 are SEHNR and FQNEAQ (reference sequence). The J segment lost 4 bases and the V segment lost 3 bases, leaving 14 bases of the junction unmatched. CDR3 bases: TGTGCCAGCAGCTTTAAGGGGGCGCCTAGCGGGAGGTGGTACAATGAGCAGTTCTTC. This encodes CASSFKGAPSGRWYNEQFF.

This chain links TRBV3-1 (or the pseudogene TRBV3-2) with TRBJ2-5, with a possible D match to TRBD2 (5 bases). Germline CDR1 reads LGHDT; CDR2 reads YNNKEL (reference sequence). V was pared by 1 base and J by 2 bases, with 11 bases between. The CDR3 runs 15 residues. The CDR3 here is CASSQGIGGQETQYF. DNA of the CDR3: TGTGCCAGCAGCCAAGGGATTGGCGGGCAAGAGACCCAGTACTTC.

The chain employs TRBV5-8 and TRBJ2-6; tentative D call: TRBD1 (6 bases). Deletions cut 0 bases from V and 1 base from J, with 8 bases between. CDR3 length equals 16 residues. The germline CDR1 and CDR2 sequences are SGHTS and YDEGEE. CDR3 DNA: TGTGCCAGCAGCTTGGGAAGGGGGTCTGGGGCCAACGTCCTGACTTTC. The encoded protein is CASSLGRGSGANVLTF.

The chain recombines TRBV7-9 with TRBJ2-7; 8 bases agree with TRBD1. Germline V gene data show CDR1 as SEHNR and CDR2 as FQNEAQ (reference sequence). Losses at the gene ends were 4 bases for V and 1 base for J; bases not matched to a gene: 6. The CDR3 totals 15 residues. The CDR3: CASSSWTGKSYEQYF. CDR3 sequence (DNA): TGTGCCAGCAGCTCCTGGACAGGGAAGTCCTACGAGCAGTACTTC.

As for this clone: At one of its ends the junction is not consistent with the germline gene, which may arise from a read error. The gene calls are TRBV18 and TRBJ1-1; 7 nucleotides line up with TRBD1. Germline V gene data show CDR1 as KGHSH and CDR2 as LQKENI. The CDR3 length is 15 residues. The CDR3 bases are TGTGCCAGCTCGCCACCGAGCTTGACAGGGTTGGGCGCTTTCTTT. This codes for CASSPPSLTGLGAFF.

The chain joins TRBV19 to TRBJ2-2, with D uncertain. Deletions cut 6 bases from V and 7 bases from J, with 3 bases between. From germline, CDR1 is LNHDA and CDR2 SQIVND (reference sequence). This CDR3 contains 10 residues. Written as DNA, the CDR3 is TGTGCCAGTAGGGGCGGGGAGCTGTTTTTT. It encodes CASRGGELFF.